This T cell receptor (beta chain) was sequenced in a study of tissue T cells after allogeneic stem cell transplantation. A word on this clone: Its antigen is currently unknown.

Produced via immunoSEQ multiplex PCR; TCRdb's table is partial and in-frame only. The sample lists about 28,000 clones, roughly 85% seen once, with around 3.5% in the top ten. Germline V gene data show CDR1 as PRHDT and CDR2 as FYEKMQ (reference sequence). This CDR3 region has 14 residues. V dropped 3 bases and J dropped 3 bases, with 11 bases sitting between them. General study findings and limits: Across patients, clones rarely overlapped, yet motif clusters were shared tissue-specifically.

The sample here was blood, taken before transplantation. The source is a woman aged 18 to 49 who later had graft-versus-host disease after an allogeneic stem cell transplant. The chain combines TRBV13 with TRBJ1-1; D is possibly TRBD1 (5 bases). CDR3 loop: CASSFRDFDTEAFF. The CDR3 coding sequence is TGTGCCAGCAGCTTCCGGGACTTCGACACTGAAGCTTTCTTT.